Below, 17 T cell receptor beta chains from the same sample are listed, as sequenced in a study of radiotherapy plus CTLA-4 blockade in lung cancer (dated by TCRdb to between 2018 and 2020). Library creation used the immunoSEQ multiplex PCR assay. Held by TCRdb, this immuneACCESS table contains in-frame sequences only and omits some clones. Under half of the omission traces to an unresolved V gene where checked; the cause of the rest is unknown. Recorded for this sample are some 100,000 clones; over 80% of them occurred a single time. The ten biggest clones cover roughly 15% of the sample. Sequencing was performed on peripheral blood, taken from a patient treated with radiotherapy plus ipilimumab. These receptors were taken from a human donor with non-small cell lung cancer that progressed on radiotherapy plus ipilimumab.

The chain combines TRBV7-9 with TRBJ2-7; the D call may be TRBD1 or TRBD2 (5 bases each). Germline V gene data show CDR1 as SEHNR and CDR2 as FQNEAQ (reference sequence). CDR3 length equals 15 residues. The V and J ends lost 5 bases and 2 bases respectively, with 16 bases between them. CDR3: CASSATRDPAYEQYF. Written as DNA, the CDR3 is TGTGCCAGCAGCGCGACCCGGGACCCAGCCTACGAGCAGTACTTC.

The chain uses TRBV27 and TRBJ2-1; 11 bases line up with TRBD1. This CDR3 has 15 residues. The germline V gene encodes CDR1 MNHEY and CDR2 SMNVEV (reference sequence). The ends lost 6 bases at V and 4 bases at J; junction bases unmatched: 5. Here the CDR3 DNA reads TGTGCCAGCAGGACGGGACAGGGGGGTTACAATGAGCAGTTCTTC. Its translation: CASRTGQGGYNEQFF.

V gene TRBV14 combines with J gene TRBJ1-5; D call uncertain. The CDR3 sequence is 13 residues long. Trimming cost V 0 bases and J 4 bases, with 4 bases left between them. Germline CDR1 reads SGHDN; CDR2 reads FVKESK. The CDR3 reads CASSQEFNQPQHF. The DNA of the CDR3 is TGTGCCAGCAGCCAAGAGTTTAATCAGCCCCAGCATTTT.

This sequence joins TRBV2 and TRBJ1-1; D remains unclear. CDR3 length: 11 amino acids. Germline-derived CDR1 and CDR2 are SNHLY and FYNNEI. Trimming left V 4 bases short and J 7 bases short, with 7 bases between. DNA of the CDR3: TGTGCCAGCAGTGCACGATTTGAAGCTTTCTTT. Protein sequence: CASSARFEAFF.

This chain connects TRBV30 to TRBJ2-2, with D uncertain. Looked up from germline, CDR1 is GTSNPN and CDR2 is SVGIG (reference sequence). V lost 3 bases to trimming and J lost 6 bases, with 11 bases between them. CDR3 size: 13 residues. The CDR3: CAWRGNRAGELFF. The DNA of the CDR3 is TGTGCCTGGAGGGGGAATAGGGCCGGGGAGCTGTTTTTT.

The chain uses TRBV5-1 and TRBJ2-7; TRBD1 matches 7 bases. In germline, CDR1 is SGHRS, CDR2 YFSETQ. V was pared by 4 bases and J by 4 bases, with 8 bases of the junction left unmatched. The CDR3 is 14 residues long. As DNA, the CDR3 is TGCGCCAGCAGCCAGGGACAGACGAGATACGAGCAGTACTTC. This codes for CASSQGQTRYEQYF.

The V call is TRBV28, the J call TRBJ1-5, with a tentative D call TRBD1 (5 bases). This CDR3 is built from 15 residues. V was shortened by 5 bases and J by 3 bases, with 14 bases between the two germline ends. CDR1 MDHEN and CDR2 SYDVKM come from the germline V gene. CDR3 bases: TGTGCCAGCAGTCCTCTGGCAGGGCTCAATCAGCCCCAGCATTTT. This codes for CASSPLAGLNQPQHF.

This sequence joins TRBV7-3 and TRBJ1-3, with D perhaps matching TRBD1 (6 bases). Trimming took off 5 bases at V and 4 bases at J, with 15 bases between the two ends. The V gene's germline CDR1 is SGHTA and CDR2 FQGTGA. This CDR3 has 15 residues. CDR3 loop: CASSPRTVPGNTIYF. The DNA of the CDR3 is TGTGCCAGCAGCCCCCGGACAGTCCCAGGAAACACCATATATTTT.

The V call is TRBV25-1, the J call TRBJ1-3; D remains unclear. This CDR3 contains 12 residues. V dropped 9 bases and J dropped 3 bases, with 9 bases sitting between them. The germline CDR1 and CDR2 sequences are MGHDK and SYGVNS. In DNA, the CDR3 is TGTGCCAGTAGTCTCATTGGAAACACCATATATTTT. Residues: CASSLIGNTIYF.

The CDR3 nucleotides are TGTGCCAGCAGGACGGGACTAGCGGGCACAGATACGCAGTATTTT. It yields the protein CASRTGLAGTDTQYF. V is TRBV6-6 and J is TRBJ2-3; 11 bases agree with TRBD2. This CDR3 has 15 amino acids. V gave up 6 bases and J gave up 1 base; unmatched junction bases: 3. From germline, CDR1 is MNHNY and CDR2 SVGAGI (reference sequence).

CDR3 amino acids: CASSIGTGTYNEQFF. In DNA form, the CDR3 reads TGTGCCAGTAGTATCGGGACAGGAACCTACAATGAGCAGTTCTTC. The chain employs TRBV19 and TRBJ2-1; 8 positions match TRBD1. CDR3 length: 15 amino acids. V lost 3 bases and J lost 2; bases outside the gene matches: 3. Germline CDR1 reads LNHDA; CDR2 reads SQIVND (reference sequence).

This chain uses TRBV19 with TRBJ2-7, with TRBD1 matching 8 bases. The CDR3 runs 16 residues. CDR1 is LNHDA and CDR2 is SQIVND in the germline V gene (reference sequence). V shed 3 bases, J shed 7 bases, and the junction held 14 bases outside the gene matches. The CDR3 bases are TGTGCCAGTAGTATGTTCAGGGGGCCCCAGAGGGAAGAGCAGTACTTC. Translation gives CASSMFRGPQREEQYF.

This chain's CDR3 is CASSPPSGLHYNEQFF. CDR3 bases: TGTGCCAGCTCACCACCCTCGGGGCTACATTACAATGAGCAGTTCTTC. The V call is TRBV18, the J call TRBJ2-1, with D possibly called TRBD1 or TRBD2 (5 bases each). CDR1 is KGHSH, CDR2 LQKENI, per germline. The V gene lost 0 bases and the J gene lost 4 bases, with 13 bases spanning the gap. The CDR3 is 16 amino acids.

The rearrangement links TRBV25-1 to TRBJ1-3, with D possibly TRBD1 on 5 matching bases. V was shortened by 7 bases and J by 0 bases, with 13 bases between the two germline ends. This CDR3 is built from 15 residues. Germline lookup yields CDR1 MGHDK and CDR2 SYGVNS. The CDR3 DNA follows: TGTGCCAGCACAATCCCGGGACCCTCTGGAAACACCATATATTTT. It yields the protein CASTIPGPSGNTIYF.

The V gene is TRBV27, the J gene TRBJ1-4; D possibly corresponds to TRBD1 (6 bases). The V and J ends lost 6 bases and 7 bases respectively, with 15 bases between them. CDR3 length: 14 amino acids. CDR1 is MNHEY, CDR2 SMNVEV, per germline (reference sequence). In DNA form, the CDR3 reads TGTGCCAGCAGGACACAGGGAGTCGGTGAAAAACTGTTTTTT. The encoded protein is CASRTQGVGEKLFF.

The chain combines TRBV28 with TRBJ1-2, with D perhaps TRBD1 (5 bases). Per germline, CDR1 MDHEN and CDR2 SYDVKM. The CDR3 length is 14 residues. V was cut by 5 bases and J by 8 bases, with 18 bases left in between. CDR3 residues: CASSPGQGSYGYTF. The CDR3 DNA reads TGTGCCAGCAGTCCCGGTCAGGGAAGCTACGGCTACACCTTC.

In this sample, this clone turned up a few times. DNA for the CDR3: TGTGCCATAAGCAGGGTGTCCTACGAGCAGTACTTC. It codes for CAISRVSYEQYF. V and J are TRBV10-3 and TRBJ2-7; a weak D match, TRBD1 (5 bases). Looked up from germline, CDR1 is ENHRY and CDR2 is SYGVKD. V gave up 9 bases and J gave up 1 base, with 10 bases separating them. This CDR3 comprises 12 residues.